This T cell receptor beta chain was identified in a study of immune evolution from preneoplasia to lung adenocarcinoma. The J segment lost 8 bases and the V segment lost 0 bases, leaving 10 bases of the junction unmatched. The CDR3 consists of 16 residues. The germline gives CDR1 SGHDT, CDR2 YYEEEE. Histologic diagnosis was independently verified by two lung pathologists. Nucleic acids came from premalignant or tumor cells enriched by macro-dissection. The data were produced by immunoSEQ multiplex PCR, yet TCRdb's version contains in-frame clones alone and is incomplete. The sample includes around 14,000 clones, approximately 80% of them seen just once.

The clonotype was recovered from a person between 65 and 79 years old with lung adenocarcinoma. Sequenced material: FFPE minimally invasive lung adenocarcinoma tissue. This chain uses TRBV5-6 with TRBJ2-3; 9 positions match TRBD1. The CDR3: CASSLDSDRGGRTQYF. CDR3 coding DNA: TGTGCCAGCAGCTTGGATTCGGACAGGGGAGGACGTACGCAGTATTTT. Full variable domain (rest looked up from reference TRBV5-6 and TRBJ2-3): DAGVTQSPTHLIKTRGQQVTLRCSPKSGHDTVSWYQQALGQGPQFIFQYYEEEERQRGNFPDRFSGHQFPNYSSELNVNALLLGDSALYLCASSLDSDRGGRTQYFGPGTRLTVL.